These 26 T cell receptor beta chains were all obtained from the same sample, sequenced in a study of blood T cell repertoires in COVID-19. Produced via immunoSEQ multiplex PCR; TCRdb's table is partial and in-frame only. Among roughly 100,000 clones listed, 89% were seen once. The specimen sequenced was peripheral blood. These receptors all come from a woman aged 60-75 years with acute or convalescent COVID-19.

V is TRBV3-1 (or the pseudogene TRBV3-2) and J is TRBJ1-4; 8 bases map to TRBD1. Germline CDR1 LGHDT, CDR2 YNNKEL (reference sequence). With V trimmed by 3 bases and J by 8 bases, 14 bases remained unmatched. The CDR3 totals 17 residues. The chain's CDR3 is CASSQAGGRAGKEKLFF. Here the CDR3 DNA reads TGTGCCAGCAGCCAGGCAGGGGGCCGAGCTGGAAAAGAAAAACTGTTTTTT.

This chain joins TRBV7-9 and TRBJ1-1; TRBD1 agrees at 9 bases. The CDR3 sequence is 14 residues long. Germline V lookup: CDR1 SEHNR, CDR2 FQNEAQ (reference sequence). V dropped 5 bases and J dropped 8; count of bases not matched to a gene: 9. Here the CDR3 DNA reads TGTGCCAGCAGCCCCGGGACAGGGAAAGAGGAAGCTTTCTTT. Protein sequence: CASSPGTGKEEAFF.

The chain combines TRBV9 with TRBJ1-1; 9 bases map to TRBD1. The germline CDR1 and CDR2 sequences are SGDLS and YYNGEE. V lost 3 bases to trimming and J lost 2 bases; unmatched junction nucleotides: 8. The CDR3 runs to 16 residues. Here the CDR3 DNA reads TGTGCCAGCAGCGCTCCAGGACAGGGGACCAACACTGAAGCTTTCTTT. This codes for CASSAPGQGTNTEAFF.

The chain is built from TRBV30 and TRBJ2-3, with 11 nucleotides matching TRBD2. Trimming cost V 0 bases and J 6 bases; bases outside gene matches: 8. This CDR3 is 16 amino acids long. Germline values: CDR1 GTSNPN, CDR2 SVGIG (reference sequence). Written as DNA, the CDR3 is TGTGCCTGGAGTGTGTCGCTAGCGGGAGGCGGGGATACGCAGTATTTT. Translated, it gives CAWSVSLAGGGDTQYF.

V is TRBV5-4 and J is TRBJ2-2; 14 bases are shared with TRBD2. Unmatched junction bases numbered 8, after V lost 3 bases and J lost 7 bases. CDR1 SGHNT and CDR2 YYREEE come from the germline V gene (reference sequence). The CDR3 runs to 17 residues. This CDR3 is CASSSGTSGSGIGELFF. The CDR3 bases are TGTGCCAGCAGCTCCGGGACTAGCGGGAGCGGGATCGGGGAGCTGTTTTTT.

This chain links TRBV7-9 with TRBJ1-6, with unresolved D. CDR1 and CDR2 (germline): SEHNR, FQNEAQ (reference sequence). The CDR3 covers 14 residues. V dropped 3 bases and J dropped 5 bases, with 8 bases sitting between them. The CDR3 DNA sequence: TGTGCCAGCAGCTTGAGTCAGGATAATTCACCCCTCCACTTT. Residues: CASSLSQDNSPLHF.

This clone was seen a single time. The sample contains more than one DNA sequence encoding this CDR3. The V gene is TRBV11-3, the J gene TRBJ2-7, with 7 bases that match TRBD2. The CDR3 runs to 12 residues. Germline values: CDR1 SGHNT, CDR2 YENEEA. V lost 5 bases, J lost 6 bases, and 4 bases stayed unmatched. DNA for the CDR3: TGTGCCAGCAGCCTTGGGGGGGGCGAGCAGTACTTC. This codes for CASSLGGGEQYF.

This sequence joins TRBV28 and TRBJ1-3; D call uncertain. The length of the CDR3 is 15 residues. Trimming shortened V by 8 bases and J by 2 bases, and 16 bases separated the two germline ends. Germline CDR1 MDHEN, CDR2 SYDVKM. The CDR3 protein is CASDARAHAGNTIYF. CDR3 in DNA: TGTGCCAGCGATGCGCGGGCCCATGCTGGAAACACCATATATTTT.

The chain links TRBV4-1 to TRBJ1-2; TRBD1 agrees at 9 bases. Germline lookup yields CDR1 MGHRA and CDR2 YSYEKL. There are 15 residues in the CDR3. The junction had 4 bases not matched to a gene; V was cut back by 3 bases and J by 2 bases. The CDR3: CASSQTTGGNYGYTF. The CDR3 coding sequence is TGCGCCAGCAGCCAGACTACAGGGGGCAACTATGGCTACACCTTC.

This chain's CDR3 is CAWSAGSYGYTF. CDR3 bases: TGTGCCTGGAGTGCCGGGAGCTATGGCTACACCTTC. The chain joins TRBV30 to TRBJ1-2; D not certain. The CDR3 length is 12 residues. Trimming took off 1 base at V and 4 bases at J, with 7 bases between the two ends. From germline, CDR1 is GTSNPN and CDR2 SVGIG (reference sequence). Full variable domain (missing parts from reference TRBV30 and TRBJ1-2): SQTIHQWPATLVQPVGSPLSLECTVEGTSNPNLYWYRQAAGRGLQLLFYSVGIGQISSEVPQNLSASRPQDRQFILSSKKLLLSDSGFYLCAWSAGSYGYTFGSGTRLTVV.

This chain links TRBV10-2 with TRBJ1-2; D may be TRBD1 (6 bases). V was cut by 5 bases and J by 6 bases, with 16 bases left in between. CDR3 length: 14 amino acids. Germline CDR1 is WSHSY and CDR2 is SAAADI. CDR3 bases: TGCGCCAGCAGTCTGACAGGCATCGGAGATGGCTACACCTTC. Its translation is CASSLTGIGDGYTF.

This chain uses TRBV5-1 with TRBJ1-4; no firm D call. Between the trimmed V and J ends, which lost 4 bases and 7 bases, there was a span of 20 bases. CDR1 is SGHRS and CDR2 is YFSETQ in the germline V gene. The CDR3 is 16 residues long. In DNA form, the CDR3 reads TGCGCCAGCAGCGCCGGGATTGGGATTAGGGTTGAAAAACTGTTTTTT. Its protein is CASSAGIGIRVEKLFF.

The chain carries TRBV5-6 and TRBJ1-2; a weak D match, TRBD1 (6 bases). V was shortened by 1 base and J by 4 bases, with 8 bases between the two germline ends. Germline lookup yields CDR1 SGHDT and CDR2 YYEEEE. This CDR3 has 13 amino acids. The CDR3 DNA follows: TGTGCCAGCAGCTTGCTGGGGGCCTATGGCTACACCTTC. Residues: CASSLLGAYGYTF.

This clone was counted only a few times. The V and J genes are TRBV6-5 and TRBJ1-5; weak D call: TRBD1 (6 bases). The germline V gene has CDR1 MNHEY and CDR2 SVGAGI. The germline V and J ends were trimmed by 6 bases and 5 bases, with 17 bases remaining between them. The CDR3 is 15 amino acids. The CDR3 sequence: CASSGRQAPHQPQHF. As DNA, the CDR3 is TGTGCCAGCAGCGGACGACAGGCACCCCATCAGCCCCAGCATTTT.

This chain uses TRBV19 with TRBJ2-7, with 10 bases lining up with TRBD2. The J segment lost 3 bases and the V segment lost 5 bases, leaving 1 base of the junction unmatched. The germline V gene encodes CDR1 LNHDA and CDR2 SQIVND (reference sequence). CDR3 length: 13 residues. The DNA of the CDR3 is TGTGCCAGTAGTTTAGCGGGAGGCTACGAGCAGTACGTC. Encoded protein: CASSLAGGYEQYV.

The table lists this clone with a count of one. This chain's CDR3 is CASSPLVNEQFF. CDR3 coding DNA: TGTGCCAGCAGTCCTCTAGTCAATGAGCAGTTCTTC. This sequence joins TRBV6-5 and TRBJ2-1; D not certain. Trimming removed 5 bases from V and 6 bases from J, with 8 bases in between. Germline V gives CDR1 MNHEY, CDR2 SVGAGI. The CDR3 totals 12 residues.

The CDR3 is CASSQAGAGTANYGYTF. For the CDR3, the DNA is TGTGCCAGCAGCCAAGCGGGTGCCGGGACAGCCAACTATGGCTACACCTTC. The V and J genes are TRBV4-2 and TRBJ1-2; 7 bases line up with TRBD1. Per the germline V gene, CDR1 is LGHNA and CDR2 is YNFKEQ. The CDR3 covers 17 residues. V lost 1 base, J lost 2 bases, and 10 bases stayed unmatched.

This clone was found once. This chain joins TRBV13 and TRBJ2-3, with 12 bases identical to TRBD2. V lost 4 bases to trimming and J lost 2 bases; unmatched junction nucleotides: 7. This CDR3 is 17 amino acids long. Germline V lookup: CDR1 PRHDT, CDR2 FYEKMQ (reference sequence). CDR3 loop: CASSSTGLAGTTDTQYF. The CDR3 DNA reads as TGTGCCAGCAGCTCTACTGGACTAGCGGGGACCACAGATACGCAGTATTTT. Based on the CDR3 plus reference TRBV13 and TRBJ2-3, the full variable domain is AAGVIQSPRHLIKEKRETATLKCYPIPRHDTVYWYQQGPGQDPQFLISFYEKMQSDKGSIPDRFSAQQFSDYHSELNMSSLELGDSALYFCASSSTGLAGTTDTQYFGPGTRLTVL.

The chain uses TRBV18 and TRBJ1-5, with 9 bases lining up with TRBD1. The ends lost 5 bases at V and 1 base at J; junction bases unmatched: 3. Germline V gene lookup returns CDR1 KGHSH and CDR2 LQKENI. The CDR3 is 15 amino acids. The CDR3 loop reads CASSFGQGSNQPQHF. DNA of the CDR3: TGTGCCAGCTCATTCGGACAGGGGAGCAATCAGCCCCAGCATTTT.

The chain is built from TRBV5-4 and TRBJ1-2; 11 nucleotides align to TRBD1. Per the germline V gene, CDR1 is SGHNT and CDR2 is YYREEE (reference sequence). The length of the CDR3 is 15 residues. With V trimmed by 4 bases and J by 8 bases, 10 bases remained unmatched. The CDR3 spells CASSKTGQGVVGYTF. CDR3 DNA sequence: TGTGCCAGCAGCAAAACGGGACAGGGGGTAGTAGGCTACACCTTC.

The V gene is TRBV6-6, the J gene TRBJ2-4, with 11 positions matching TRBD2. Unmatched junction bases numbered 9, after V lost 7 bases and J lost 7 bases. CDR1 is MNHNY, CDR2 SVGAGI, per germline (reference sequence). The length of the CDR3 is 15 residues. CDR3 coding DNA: TGTGCCAGCATGGGTAGCGGGAGGGTATGGAACATTCAGTACTTC. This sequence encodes CASMGSGRVWNIQYF.

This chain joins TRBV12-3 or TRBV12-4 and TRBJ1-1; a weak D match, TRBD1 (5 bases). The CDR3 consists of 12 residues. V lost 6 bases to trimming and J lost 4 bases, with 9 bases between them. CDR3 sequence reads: CASRDIGTEAFF. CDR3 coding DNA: TGTGCCAGCAGGGACATCGGCACTGAAGCTTTCTTT.

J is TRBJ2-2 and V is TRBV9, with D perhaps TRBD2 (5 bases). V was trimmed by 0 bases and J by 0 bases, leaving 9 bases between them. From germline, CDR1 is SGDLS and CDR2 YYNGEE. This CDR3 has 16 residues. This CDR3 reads CASSVEAGANTGELFF. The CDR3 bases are TGTGCCAGCAGCGTAGAGGCGGGCGCGAACACCGGGGAGCTGTTTTTT.

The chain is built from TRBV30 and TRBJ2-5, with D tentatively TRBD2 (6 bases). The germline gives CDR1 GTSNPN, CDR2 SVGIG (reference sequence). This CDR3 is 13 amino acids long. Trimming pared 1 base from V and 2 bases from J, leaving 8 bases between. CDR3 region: CAWSGGTQETQYF. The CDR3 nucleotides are TGTGCCTGGAGTGGGGGGACTCAAGAGACCCAGTACTTC.

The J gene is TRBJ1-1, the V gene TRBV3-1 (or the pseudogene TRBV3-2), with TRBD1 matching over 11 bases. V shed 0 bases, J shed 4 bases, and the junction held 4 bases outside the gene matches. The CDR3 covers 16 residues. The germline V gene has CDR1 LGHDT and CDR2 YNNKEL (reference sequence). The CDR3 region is CASSQDLGTGGTEAFF. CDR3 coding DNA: TGTGCCAGCAGCCAAGATCTAGGGACAGGGGGCACTGAAGCTTTCTTT.

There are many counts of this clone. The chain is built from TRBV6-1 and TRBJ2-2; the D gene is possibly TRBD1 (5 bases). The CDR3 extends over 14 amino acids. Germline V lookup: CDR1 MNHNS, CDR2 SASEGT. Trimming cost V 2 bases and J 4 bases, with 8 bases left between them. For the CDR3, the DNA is TGTGCCAGCAGTGAACAGGGTAGCACCGGGGAGCTGTTTTTT. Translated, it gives CASSEQGSTGELFF.